A selection of T cell receptor beta chains follows, all from one sample in a study of OX40 agonist ivuxolimab in advanced cancers. Data came from immunoSEQ multiplex PCR; TCRdb stores just in-frame clones and leaves some out. There are tens of thousands of clones in the sample; around 80% occur only once, and roughly 1.2% lies in the top ten. This specimen was CD4+ or CD8+ T cells sorted from blood, taken in a trial of the OX40 agonist ivuxolimab. All receptors derive from an adult with an advanced solid tumor such as melanoma, head and neck, liver or kidney cancer. Each CDR3 is given with its conserved first and last residue. The D gene is left open where the match is weak.

j_gene: TRBJ2-6; d_gene: .; v_gene: TRBV18; CDR3aa: CASSPYSSGANVLTF
j_gene: TRBJ2-1; d_gene: .; v_gene: TRBV18; CDR3aa: CASSPPGGNEQFF
j_gene: TRBJ1-2; d_gene: TRBD1; v_gene: TRBV6-6; CDR3aa: CASSYQGAGANYGYTF
j_gene: TRBJ1-3; d_gene: .; v_gene: TRBV2; CDR3aa: CASSEGTPGNTIYF
j_gene: TRBJ2-5; d_gene: TRBD1; v_gene: TRBV6-1; CDR3aa: CASSGSETSGQGIKTQYF
j_gene: TRBJ1-2; d_gene: .; v_gene: TRBV4-3; CDR3aa: CASSQDRYYGYTF
j_gene: TRBJ2-5; d_gene: .; v_gene: TRBV7-8; CDR3aa: CASSLVGFATGQETQYF
j_gene: TRBJ1-5; d_gene: TRBD1; v_gene: TRBV25-1; CDR3aa: CASRGQVGEPQHF
j_gene: TRBJ1-2; d_gene: TRBD1; v_gene: TRBV27; CDR3aa: CASSSDPGQGSYGYTF
j_gene: TRBJ1-5; d_gene: .; v_gene: TRBV5-6; CDR3aa: CASSLLSGSLNQPQHF
j_gene: TRBJ1-5; d_gene: TRBD1; v_gene: TRBV28; CDR3aa: CASSLVQGGQPQHF
j_gene: TRBJ2-5; d_gene: TRBD1; v_gene: TRBV7-9; CDR3aa: CASRLAGGETQYF
j_gene: TRBJ2-3; d_gene: .; v_gene: TRBV7-2; CDR3aa: CASSPSTDTQYF
j_gene: TRBJ2-7; d_gene: .; v_gene: TRBV14; CDR3aa: CASSPSGGSEQYF
j_gene: TRBJ1-5; d_gene: TRBD1; v_gene: TRBV7-2; CDR3aa: CASSFTGAQPQHF
j_gene: TRBJ2-7; d_gene: .; v_gene: TRBV7-6; CDR3aa: CASSLVWGPPYEQYF
j_gene: TRBJ1-2; d_gene: .; v_gene: TRBV25-1; CDR3aa: CASSGEGRASNYGYTF